One sample yielded the 26 T cell receptor beta chains listed below, sequenced in a study of early T cells in non-severe SARS-CoV-2 infection. TCRdb called the 5' RACE reads again in MiXCR, with one record for every CDR3 protein. The sample lists about 83,000 distinct CDR3 sequences; over 13% were seen once. Specimen: whole blood. The receptors were gathered from an adult who was a healthcare worker with PCR-confirmed SARS-CoV-2 infection or an uninfected control (not recorded which).

The rearrangement uses TRBV3-1 and TRBJ2-1, with TRBD2 matching 10 bases. The V gene end was trimmed by 2 bases and the J gene end by 9 bases; junction bases not matched to a gene: 10. CDR1 LGHDT and CDR2 YNNKEL come from the germline V gene (reference sequence). The CDR3 covers 16 residues. CDR3 loop: CASSQTPGLAGAEQFF. Here the CDR3 DNA reads TGTGCCAGCAGCCAAACTCCGGGGCTAGCGGGAGCTGAGCAGTTCTTC.

The table lists this clonotype with a few counts. The chain joins TRBV12-3 or TRBV12-4 to TRBJ2-7, with 10 bases that match TRBD1. The CDR3 sequence is 13 residues long. V was clipped by 6 bases and J by 7 bases; unmatched bases: 6. In DNA form, the CDR3 reads TGTGCCAGCAGCCGGAGGACAGGGGGAGAGCAGTACTTC. Its translation: CASSRRTGGEQYF.

The chain has TRBV7-9 and TRBJ2-4; 7 bases match TRBD1. The CDR3 runs 16 residues. CDR1 is SEHNR, CDR2 FQNEAQ, per germline (reference sequence). The V and J ends lost 1 base and 2 bases, in that order; junction bases with no gene match: 5. CDR3 nucleotides: TGTGCCAGCAGCTTAGAGGGACAGCAGCCCAAAAACATTCAGTACTTC. Amino acids: CASSLEGQQPKNIQYF. Complete variable domain (other parts from reference TRBV7-9 and TRBJ2-4): DTGVSQNPRHKITKRGQNVTFRCDPISEHNRLYWYRQTLGQGPEFLTYFQNEAQLEKSRLLSDRFSAERPKGSFSTLEIQRTEQGDSAMYLCASSLEGQQPKNIQYFGAGTRLSVL.

CDR3 loop: CSATQQGADTGELFF. The CDR3 nucleotides read TGCAGTGCTACACAACAGGGGGCCGACACCGGGGAGCTGTTTTTT. This chain joins TRBV20-1 and TRBJ2-2, with 9 bases lining up with TRBD1. The V segment lost 4 bases and the J segment 3 bases; nucleotides outside the gene matches: 6. The CDR3 has 15 amino acids. Germline V lookup: CDR1 DFQATT, CDR2 SNEGSKA (reference sequence).

This clonotype was seen repeatedly, ten times or more. The rearrangement uses TRBV27 and TRBJ1-1, with TRBD1 identical over 8 bases. This CDR3 has 15 amino acids. The germline gives CDR1 MNHEY, CDR2 SMNVEV (reference sequence). Unmatched junction bases numbered 7, after V lost 5 bases and J lost 2 bases. CDR3 DNA sequence: TGTGCCAGCAGTCACCGACAGGGGCCCAACACTGAAGCTTTCTTT. It encodes CASSHRQGPNTEAFF.

A remark on this clonotype: Here the CDR3 omits its conserved ending phenylalanine or tryptophan, so a read error is the likely source. J is TRBJ2-3 and V is TRBV7-9; TRBD1 is a possible D gene (7 bases). The ends were cut back, 2 bases at V and 7 bases at J, with 16 bases in the middle. CDR3 length: 15 amino acids. The V gene's germline CDR1 is SEHNR and CDR2 FQNEAQ (reference sequence). The CDR3 sequence is CASSLRQGGENTQYI. CDR3 in DNA: TGTGCCAGCAGCTTAAGACAGGGCGGGGAGAATACGCAGTATATT.

A few counts support this clonotype. The chain combines TRBV19 with TRBJ1-5, with TRBD1 as a possible D gene (6 bases). Germline lookup yields CDR1 LNHDA and CDR2 SQIVND (reference sequence). Deletions cut 3 bases from V and 2 bases from J, with 14 bases between. This CDR3 region has 16 residues. CDR3 in DNA: TGTGCCAGTAGTATTTACGGGGGGCGAGGCAATCAGCCCCAGCATTTT. This sequence encodes CASSIYGGRGNQPQHF.

This clonotype was counted ten times or more. This chain links TRBV7-6 with TRBJ2-3, with 8 bases matching TRBD2. The junction had 6 bases not matched to a gene; V was cut back by 4 bases and J by 0 bases. The CDR3 is 16 amino acids. In germline, CDR1 is SGHVS, CDR2 FNYEAQ. Here the CDR3 reads CASSWVAGPSTDTQYF. In DNA, the CDR3 is TGTGCCAGCAGCTGGGTAGCGGGACCCAGCACAGATACGCAGTATTTT.

The rearrangement joins TRBV20-1 to TRBJ2-1; 8 bases are a match to TRBD2. The CDR3 contains 21 residues. CDR1 and CDR2 from the germline V gene are DFQATT and SNEGSKA (reference sequence). J lost 1 base, V lost 3 bases, and 23 bases had no gene match. The CDR3 protein is CSARMGGGNPLPGKSYNEQFF. The CDR3 region has the DNA TGCAGTGCTAGGATGGGCGGGGGGAACCCCCTCCCTGGTAAATCCTACAATGAGCAGTTCTTC.

J is TRBJ1-1 and V is TRBV29-1, with D tentatively TRBD1 (5 bases). Trimming left V 7 bases short and J 5 bases short, with 11 bases between. CDR3 size: 11 residues. From germline, CDR1 is SQVTM and CDR2 ANQGSEA. CDR3 amino acids: CSAAGGTEAFF. Here the CDR3 DNA reads TGCAGCGCCGCGGGGGGTACTGAAGCTTTCTTT.

This clonotype showed up just a few times. V gene TRBV6-5 combines with J gene TRBJ1-2; the match to TRBD1 covers 8 bases. V shed 7 bases, J shed 6 bases, and the junction held 7 bases outside the gene matches. CDR3 length equals 13 residues. CDR1 is MNHEY and CDR2 is SVGAGI in the germline V gene. The CDR3 here is CASKGQGVDGYTF. CDR3 DNA sequence: TGTGCCAGCAAAGGACAGGGAGTGGATGGCTACACCTTC.

This clonotype has at least ten counts. V and J are TRBV14 and TRBJ2-5; D is undetermined. V dropped 1 base and J dropped 9 bases, with 12 bases sitting between them. CDR1 SGHDN and CDR2 FVKESK come from the germline V gene. CDR3 size: 13 residues. The CDR3 nucleotides are TGTGCCAGCAGCCAAGGATTATACTCCTCCCAGTACTTC. Translated: CASSQGLYSSQYF.

This clonotype was detected ten times or more. The CDR3 DNA follows: TGCAGTGCTAGAGATCGTTCACAGGGCTGGAGCACCTATAATTCACCCCTCCACTTT. This translates into CSARDRSQGWSTYNSPLHF. The chain combines TRBV20-1 with TRBJ1-6; maybe TRBD1 (6 bases). Germline CDR1 reads DFQATT; CDR2 reads SNEGSKA (reference sequence). The CDR3 loop spans 19 amino acids. Trimming removed 0 bases from V and 2 bases from J, with 20 bases in between.

In regard to this clonotype: Possible read error: a much larger clone is one base away. The chain recombines TRBV24-1 with TRBJ1-1; D is unresolved. Deletions cut 4 bases from V and 5 bases from J, with 10 bases between. CDR3 length: 13 residues. CDR1 is KGHDR, CDR2 SFDVKD, per germline. CDR3 DNA sequence: TGTGCCACCAGTGAAGGCATTGGGACTGAAGCTTTCTTT. Residues: CATSEGIGTEAFF.

This clonotype came up once. The chain is built from TRBV28 and TRBJ1-4, with 9 bases that match TRBD1. The CDR3 length is 13 residues. Germline CDR1 and CDR2: MDHEN and SYDVKM. Trimming removed 8 bases from V and 8 bases from J; junction bases left unmatched: 6. The CDR3 region is CASRTGDGEKLFF. CDR3 nucleotides: TGTGCCAGCCGGACAGGGGATGGGGAAAAACTGTTTTTT. The full variable domain, rest sourced from reference TRBV28 and TRBJ1-4, is DVKVTQSSRYLVKRTGEKVFLECVQDMDHENMFWYRQDPGLGLRLIYFSYDVKMKEKGDIPEGYSVSREKKERFSLILESASTNQTSMYLCASRTGDGEKLFFGSGTQLSVL.

This clonotype was observed many times. The chain employs TRBV4-2 and TRBJ2-1; 9 nucleotides agree with TRBD2. Germline values: CDR1 LGHNA, CDR2 YNFKEQ. Trimming took 1 base from V and 5 from J; bases not matched to a gene: 0. There are 14 residues in the CDR3. CDR3 nucleotides: TGTGCCAGCAGCCAAGGACTAGCGGACAATGAGCAGTTCTTC. Protein product: CASSQGLADNEQFF.

This chain joins TRBV7-9 and TRBJ2-7; possible D gene TRBD2, 6 bases. The CDR3 sequence is 13 residues long. Trimming shortened V by 2 bases and J by 7 bases, and 12 bases separated the two germline ends. CDR1 is SEHNR and CDR2 is FQNEAQ in the germline V gene (reference sequence). The CDR3: CASSLQNGGEQYF. In nucleotides, the CDR3 is TGTGCCAGCAGCTTACAGAACGGGGGAGAGCAGTACTTC.

This clonotype was counted a few times. The CDR3 DNA follows: TGTGCCATCAGCCCCGGGACAAGACTGAACACTGAAGCTTTCTTT. Translation: CAISPGTRLNTEAFF. This chain uses TRBV10-3 with TRBJ1-1; perhaps TRBD1 as D (6 bases). The CDR3 totals 15 residues. Trimming removed 6 bases at V and 0 bases at J, with 14 bases between. Germline CDR1 ENHRY, CDR2 SYGVKD.

The rearrangement links TRBV9 to TRBJ2-1; D gene unclear. The V end was cut by 0 bases, the J end by 6 bases, with 10 bases between. There are 14 residues in the CDR3. Germline loops: CDR1 SGDLS, CDR2 YYNGEE. Here the CDR3 DNA reads TGTGCCAGCAGCGTAGTTGCCGGGTCCAATGAGCAGTTCTTC. This codes for CASSVVAGSNEQFF.

This chain uses TRBV14 with TRBJ2-4, with a weak D call TRBD1 (5 bases). The CDR3 is made up of 13 amino acids. Germline lookup yields CDR1 SGHDN and CDR2 FVKESK. V gave up 2 bases and J gave up 13 bases, with 15 bases separating them. The DNA of the CDR3 is TGTGCCAGCAGCCAATATGAGACACAGGTCCAGTACTTC. It yields the protein CASSQYETQVQYF.

Note on this clonotype: A much larger clone differs from this one at a single base, so this may be a read error. The chain links TRBV12-3 or TRBV12-4 to TRBJ1-2; D may be TRBD1 (5 bases). The CDR3 consists of 13 residues. The CDR3 protein is CASSFPLLRGCTF. The CDR3 DNA sequence: TGTGCCAGCAGTTTCCCCCTCTTGAGGGGCTGCACCTTC.

The CDR3 nucleotides read TGTGCCACCAGTGACGACAGGGGTATTACCTATGGCTACACCTTC. It is translated as CATSDDRGITYGYTF. The rearrangement joins TRBV24-1 to TRBJ1-2; 8 bases align to TRBD1. After removal of 4 bases from V and 4 bases from J, the junction contained 7 bases not matched to a gene. The length of the CDR3 is 15 residues. Germline CDR1 KGHDR, CDR2 SFDVKD.

This clonotype was detected only a few times. This chain connects TRBV7-8 to TRBJ2-3; 9 nucleotides line up with TRBD2. The CDR3 runs 16 residues. Germline lookup yields CDR1 SGHVS and CDR2 FQNEAQ. The junction had 6 bases not matched to a gene; V was cut back by 1 base and J by 4 bases. CDR3: CASSLEASGVSDTQYF. The CDR3 bases are TGTGCCAGCAGCTTAGAGGCTAGCGGGGTATCAGATACGCAGTATTTT.

The sample holds many counts of this clonotype. The genes are TRBV12-3 or TRBV12-4 and TRBJ1-4, with TRBD1 matching over 7 bases. The trim removed 6 bases at V and 8 bases at J, leaving 9 bases unmatched. The CDR3 has 14 amino acids. CDR3 coding DNA: TGTGCCAGCAGGATTCAGGGGGATGGAGAAAAACTGTTTTTT. Protein product: CASRIQGDGEKLFF.

This sequence joins TRBV29-1 and TRBJ2-3; possible D gene TRBD2, 5 bases. The CDR3 is 13 amino acids. V was pared by 5 bases and J by 3 bases, with 12 bases between. Per germline, CDR1 SQVTM and CDR2 ANQGSEA. The CDR3 coding sequence is TGCAGCGTTTATGCCCCGGGAACAGATACGCAGTATTTT. Translated, it gives CSVYAPGTDTQYF.

This clonotype was detected only a few times. This chain uses TRBV7-6 with TRBJ2-1; 10 bases fit TRBD1. V shed 6 bases, J shed 3 bases, and the junction held 5 bases outside the gene matches. The CDR3 runs 15 residues. CDR1 SGHVS and CDR2 FNYEAQ come from the germline V gene. The CDR3 DNA sequence: TGTGCCAGCAGGCCCGGGACAGGGGACTACAATGAGCAGTTCTTC. Protein: CASRPGTGDYNEQFF.